This T cell receptor beta chain was obtained from a study of molecular identifiers for immune sequencing clone quantification. This clonotype occurred a few times. Germline CDR1 SGHAT, CDR2 FQDESV (reference sequence). The CDR3 sequence is 13 residues long. Trimming cost V 5 bases and J 5 bases; bases outside gene matches: 4. TCRdb re-derived calls from the PCR reads in MiXCR, one entry per CDR3 protein. Seen here are 400,000 to 600,000 distinct CDR3 sequences, 25% observed once, and the top ten hold about 0.75%. This sequence joins TRBV11-1 and TRBJ2-7; 9 bases fit TRBD1. The TCR originated in a human donor in good health. Some libraries in this study had Jurkat cell RNA spiked in. The source material was naive CD8+ T cells from blood, with Jurkat cell RNA spiked in. The subset here: FACS-sorted CD8+CD4-CCR7+CD45RA+ naive T cells. Here the CDR3 DNA reads TGTGCCAGCAGCAAGGGACAGGGCGACGAGCAGTACTTC. Translating it yields CASSKGQGDEQYF. The full variable domain, completed using reference TRBV11-1 and TRBJ2-7, is EAEVAQSPRYKITEKSQAVAFWCDPISGHATLYWYRQILGQGPELLVQFQDESVVDDSQLPKDRFSAERLKGVDSTLKIQPAELGDSAMYLCASSKGQGDEQYFGPGTRLTVT.